This TCR beta chain was profiled in a study of shared clonotypes between healthy human individuals. Study-level background: Aged 18 to 49, the donors were a couple of women and a few men.

This clone was seen a few times. The method was immunoSEQ multiplex PCR; TCRdb's version includes in-frame clones alone and lacks a portion of them. The table records 110,000 or so clones, approximately 70% of them present only once. The CDR3 covers 16 residues. V shed 0 bases and J shed 0 bases, with 12 bases lying between them. Germline-derived CDR1 and CDR2 are SEHNR and FQNEAQ (reference sequence). J is TRBJ2-7 and V is TRBV7-9; possibly TRBD2 for D (5 bases). Sequencing used memory CD8+ T cells sorted from blood. Subset given: CD45RO+ cells pooled with CCR7-negative TemRA cells. This clonotype was obtained from a woman in her twenties or thirties in good health. CDR3 bases: TGTGCCAGCAGCTTAGCAGGAGGACTCCACTCCTACGAGCAGTACTTC. Its protein is CASSLAGGLHSYEQYF.